The 19 T cell receptor beta chains below all came from one sample that was sequenced in a study of shared clonotypes between healthy human individuals (dated by TCRdb to 2020 to 2021). Preparation of the library involved the immunoSEQ multiplex PCR assay. TCRdb carries this immuneACCESS record with in-frame sequences only. Its versions omit some clonotypes, under half of them owing to an unresolved V gene in the studies checked, with the rest unexplained. The sample table records a few million clones; 93% of these occur just once. The ten largest clones take up more than 1.5% of the sample. For the CD8 naive samples, CD45RO-negative cells were positively selected for CCR7, yielding a CD45RA+CCR7+ population from which TemRA cells were excluded. The sample was naive CD8+ T cells from PBMCs. The label giving this sample's cell subset or site can be read as: CD45RA+CCR7+. The receptors stem from a man younger than 30 in good health. Some clones in this sample may be carry-over from other donors' samples.

The V call is TRBV7-2, the J call TRBJ2-7; D not certain. This CDR3 comprises 16 residues. Germline CDR1 is SGHTA and CDR2 is FQGNSA. V dropped 1 base and J dropped 2 bases, with 15 bases sitting between them. CDR3 coding DNA: TGTGCCAGCAGCTTAGTTTTCAGCAGTGGGGCCTACGAGCAGTACTTC. As protein: CASSLVFSSGAYEQYF.

This chain connects TRBV7-3 to TRBJ2-1; 7 nucleotides match TRBD2. In germline, CDR1 is SGHTA, CDR2 FQGTGA. This CDR3 region has 14 residues. The ends lost 6 bases at V and 8 bases at J; junction bases unmatched: 10. In DNA, the CDR3 is TGTGCCAGCAGTAAACGGGAGGACCTGTATGAGCAGTTCTTC. Protein sequence: CASSKREDLYEQFF.

The rearrangement links TRBV29-1 to TRBJ1-2, with D maybe TRBD1 (6 bases). The V gene lost 0 bases and the J gene lost 2 bases, with 19 bases spanning the gap. From germline, CDR1 is SQVTM and CDR2 ANQGSEA. This CDR3 has 17 residues. In DNA form, the CDR3 reads TGCAGCGTTGAAGAGGTGGACAGATACCCAGCGAACTATGGCTACACCTTC. Translating gives CSVEEVDRYPANYGYTF. The full variable domain, its missing parts supplied by reference TRBV29-1 and TRBJ1-2, is SAVISQKPSRDICQRGTSLTIQCQVDSQVTMMFWYRQQPGQSLTLIATANQGSEATYESGFVIDKFPISRPNLTFSTLTVSNMSPEDSSIYLCSVEEVDRYPANYGYTFGSGTRLTVV.

This chain connects TRBV10-2 to TRBJ2-1; 7 nucleotides line up with TRBD2. Trimming at V came to 5 bases and at J to 6 bases, leaving 4 bases not matched to a gene. The germline CDR1 and CDR2 sequences are WSHSY and SAAADI. There are 13 residues in the CDR3. CDR3 coding DNA: TGCGCCAGCAGTTTGCTAGCGGTCAATGAGCAGTTCTTC. It is translated as CASSLLAVNEQFF.

The chain recombines TRBV27 with TRBJ1-2, with TRBD1 as a possible D gene (6 bases). The CDR3 is 17 amino acids. The germline CDR1 and CDR2 sequences are MNHEY and SMNVEV (reference sequence). V lost 0 bases and J lost 0, with 14 bases in between. CDR3 sequence (DNA): TGTGCCAGCAGTTTATCGGGGAACACAGGGACTAACTATGGCTACACCTTC. This codes for CASSLSGNTGTNYGYTF.

The V call is TRBV25-1, the J call TRBJ2-1, with 7 bases lining up with TRBD2. The V and J ends lost 1 base and 4 bases, in that order; junction bases with no gene match: 4. This CDR3 has 15 residues. CDR1 is MGHDK, CDR2 SYGVNS, per germline. The CDR3 sequence: CASSELAGDYNEQFF. CDR3 nucleotide sequence: TGTGCCAGCAGTGAATTGGCGGGAGATTACAATGAGCAGTTCTTC.

The genes are TRBV27 and TRBJ1-2; possibly TRBD1 for D (5 bases). Per germline, CDR1 MNHEY and CDR2 SMNVEV (reference sequence). This CDR3 region has 15 residues. Trimming cost V 1 base and J 8 bases, with 17 bases left between them. The CDR3 DNA reads TGTGCCAGCAGTTTATTTGGGGCCCCCATTGTCGGCTACACCTTC. It encodes CASSLFGAPIVGYTF.

The CDR3 loop is CASSPRTQSGELFF. CDR3 nucleotides: TGTGCCAGCAGCCCCCGGACGCAGTCCGGGGAGCTGTTTTTT. The rearrangement links TRBV9 to TRBJ2-2; D gene unclear. Trimming took 4 bases from V and 6 from J, leaving 13 bases between them. Germline CDR1 and CDR2: SGDLS and YYNGEE. There are 14 residues in the CDR3.

The chain links TRBV29-1 to TRBJ2-1; 7 positions match TRBD1. Germline V gene data show CDR1 as SQVTM and CDR2 as ANQGSEA. This CDR3 region has 14 residues. Unmatched junction bases numbered 12, after V lost 5 bases and J lost 8 bases. The CDR3 DNA is TGCAGCGTTCAAATCAGGGGGTGGGTTGATGAGCAGTTCTTC. Protein product: CSVQIRGWVDEQFF.

The chain links TRBV30 to TRBJ1-6; D unclear. With 5 bases removed from V and 10 bases from J, the gap between germline ends came to 9 bases. The CDR3 spans 11 residues. Germline-derived CDR1 and CDR2 are GTSNPN and SVGIG (reference sequence). In DNA, the CDR3 is TGTGCCTGGGGGAACGGATCACCCCTCCACTTT. Amino acid sequence: CAWGNGSPLHF.

CDR3 nucleotide sequence: TGTGCCAGCAGCTCAGCGAGGGCGGGATACCAAGAGACCCAGTACTTC. Its translation: CASSSARAGYQETQYF. This chain connects TRBV9 to TRBJ2-5; D might be TRBD2 (6 bases). V shed 4 bases and J shed 0 bases, with 16 bases lying between them. The length of the CDR3 is 16 residues. Germline V gives CDR1 SGDLS, CDR2 YYNGEE.

This sequence joins TRBV4-3 and TRBJ2-5, with D tentatively TRBD1 (6 bases). Germline lookup yields CDR1 LGHNA and CDR2 YSLEER. V lost 1 base and J lost 5, with 17 bases in between. The CDR3 is made up of 16 amino acids. The chain's CDR3 is CASSQVAFEGDETQYF. As DNA, the CDR3 is TGCGCCAGCAGCCAAGTGGCCTTCGAGGGGGACGAGACCCAGTACTTC.

To note about this clone: The same CDR3 can be traced to other DNA sequences in this sample. The chain couples TRBV11-2 to TRBJ2-2; D gene unclear. Germline CDR1 and CDR2: SGHAT and FQNNGV. The ends were cut back, 5 bases at V and 6 bases at J, with 7 bases in the middle. CDR3 size: 12 residues. As DNA, the CDR3 is TGTGCCAGCAGCCTCGGTGCCGGGGAGCTGTTTTTT. It specifies CASSLGAGELFF. The full variable domain, its missing parts supplied by reference TRBV11-2 and TRBJ2-2, is EAGVAQSPRYKIIEKRQSVAFWCNPISGHATLYWYQQILGQGPKLLIQFQNNGVVDDSQLPKDRFSAERLKGVDSTLKIQPAKLEDSAVYLCASSLGAGELFFGEGSRLTVL.

The V and J genes are TRBV7-9 and TRBJ2-1, with 9 bases fitting TRBD2. With 5 bases clipped from V and 3 bases from J, the junction kept 8 bases outside the gene matches. CDR1 is SEHNR, CDR2 FQNEAQ, per germline (reference sequence). CDR3 length: 16 residues. CDR3: CASSAQGLADYNEQFF. DNA for the CDR3: TGTGCCAGCAGCGCCCAGGGACTAGCTGACTACAATGAGCAGTTCTTC.

J is TRBJ2-5 and V is TRBV28, with 8 bases lining up with TRBD1. CDR1 MDHEN and CDR2 SYDVKM come from the germline V gene. There are 15 residues in the CDR3. Trimming removed 3 bases from V and 4 bases from J; junction bases left unmatched: 7. The CDR3: CASSLPRDRGETQYF. The DNA of the CDR3 is TGTGCCAGCAGTTTGCCCCGAGACAGGGGAGAGACCCAGTACTTC.

This clone has more than one count but fewer than ten. This sequence joins TRBV28 and TRBJ1-3; D uncertain. The V end was cut by 3 bases, the J end by 0 bases, with 6 bases between. Germline V gives CDR1 MDHEN, CDR2 SYDVKM. The CDR3 consists of 14 residues. CDR3 coding DNA: TGTGCCAGCAGTTTTCACGTCTCTGGAAACACCATATATTTT. This gives the protein CASSFHVSGNTIYF.

The V call is TRBV7-9, the J call TRBJ1-3, with D unresolved. The CDR3 extends over 11 amino acids. V lost 0 bases to trimming and J lost 8 bases, with 2 bases between them. Germline CDR1 reads SEHNR; CDR2 reads FQNEAQ (reference sequence). The CDR3 DNA is TGTGCCAGCAGCTTAGCATACACCATATATTTT. Amino acids: CASSLAYTIYF. Full variable domain (missing parts from reference TRBV7-9 and TRBJ1-3): DTGVSQNPRHKITKRGQNVTFRCDPISEHNRLYWYRQTLGQGPEFLTYFQNEAQLEKSRLLSDRFSAERPKGSFSTLEIQRTEQGDSAMYLCASSLAYTIYFGEGSWLTVV.

The chain couples TRBV6-1 to TRBJ2-2, with D possibly TRBD1 on 6 matching bases. The CDR3 runs to 15 residues. Germline assignment: CDR1 MNHNS and CDR2 SASEGT. The V and J ends lost 6 bases and 0 bases respectively, with 11 bases between them. The CDR3 coding sequence is TGTGCCAGCAGGGACCGACAGGCGAACACCGGGGAGCTGTTTTTT. This encodes CASRDRQANTGELFF.

This clone has a single count. CDR3 DNA: TGTGCCAGCAGCATCCGGGAAAGAGAGACCCAGTACTTC. The encoded protein is CASSIRERETQYF. The J gene is TRBJ2-5, the V gene TRBV7-9; D is possibly TRBD2 (5 bases). Germline V CDR1 and CDR2: SEHNR, FQNEAQ (reference sequence). V lost 5 bases and J 4 bases, leaving 11 bases between the germline ends. The CDR3 covers 13 residues.